The 25 T cell receptor beta chains reported below all come from one sample, sequenced in a study of blood T cells in healthy people across ages. For the second PCR, which ran for roughly 7 to 11 cycles, a sample-barcoded 5' primer and a J-beta primer mix were used. In TCRdb, the 5' RACE reads were re-called with MiXCR into one record per CDR3 protein. The sample consists of a few hundred thousand distinct CDR3 sequences, roughly a quarter of them appearing once. These data also featured in a second study, about T cells of mothers and their children.

Sample: blood. These receptors originate from a boy aged 2 to 10 in good health.

The V call is TRBV5-5, the J call TRBJ2-3, with 11 nucleotides matching TRBD2. The CDR3 sequence is 16 residues long. Germline V gives CDR1 SGHKS, CDR2 YYEKEE (reference sequence). The junction had 5 bases not matched to a gene; V was cut back by 3 bases and J by 2 bases. CDR3 residues: CASSYRLAGYTDTQYF. The CDR3 bases are TGTGCCAGCAGCTACCGACTAGCGGGGTACACAGATACGCAGTATTTT.

This clonotype turned up a few times. This chain uses TRBV18 with TRBJ1-1; D uncertain. This CDR3 has 15 amino acids. V was cut by 3 bases and J by 1 base, with 12 bases left in between. Per the germline V gene, CDR1 is KGHSH and CDR2 is LQKENI. This CDR3 reads CASSPEGSWNTEAFF. The CDR3 DNA sequence: TGTGCCAGCTCACCGGAGGGTAGTTGGAACACTGAAGCTTTCTTT. Combining the CDR3 with reference TRBV18 and TRBJ1-1 gives the whole variable domain NAGVMQNPRHLVRRRGQEARLRCSPMKGHSHVYWYRQLPEEGLKFMVYLQKENIIDESGMPKERFSAEFPKEGPSILRIQQVVRGDSAAYFCASSPEGSWNTEAFFGQGTRLTVV.

This chain joins TRBV7-9 and TRBJ1-1; 7 nucleotides line up with TRBD1. This CDR3 is 16 amino acids long. V shed 1 base and J 4 bases; nucleotides not matched to a gene: 9. The germline V gene has CDR1 SEHNR and CDR2 FQNEAQ (reference sequence). The CDR3 bases are TGTGCCAGCAGCTTAGGTGGGCAGGGGGTAGGCACTGAAGCTTTCTTT. Translation: CASSLGGQGVGTEAFF. The whole variable domain, filled in from reference TRBV7-9 and TRBJ1-1, reads DTGVSQNPRHKITKRGQNVTFRCDPISEHNRLYWYRQTLGQGPEFLTYFQNEAQLEKSRLLSDRFSAERPKGSFSTLEIQRTEQGDSAMYLCASSLGGQGVGTEAFFGQGTRLTVV.

This clonotype has at least ten counts. The V gene is TRBV12-3 or TRBV12-4, the J gene TRBJ2-3; D is perhaps TRBD2 (5 bases). Deletions cut 8 bases from V and 5 bases from J, with 8 bases between. This CDR3 is built from 11 residues. The CDR3 reads CASGSGDTQYF. As DNA, the CDR3 is TGTGCCAGCGGAAGCGGAGATACGCAGTATTTT.

The genes are TRBV20-1 and TRBJ2-3, with D maybe TRBD1 (6 bases). Trimming left V 3 bases short and J 4 bases short, with 11 bases between. Germline V lookup: CDR1 DFQATT, CDR2 SNEGSKA (reference sequence). The CDR3 runs to 13 residues. The CDR3 DNA is TGCAGTGCTAGGACAGAGGGGGCAGATACGCAGTATTTT. Its protein is CSARTEGADTQYF.

V is TRBV12-3 or TRBV12-4 and J is TRBJ1-1; D gene uncertain. V lost 4 bases and J lost 0, with 6 bases in between. This CDR3 region has 13 residues. The CDR3 region is CASSYNLNTEAFF. CDR3 nucleotide sequence: TGTGCCAGCAGTTATAACCTGAACACTGAAGCTTTCTTT.

The chain combines TRBV28 with TRBJ1-4; D uncertain. The V end lost 6 bases, the J end lost 5 bases, and 4 bases lay between the germline ends. Per germline, CDR1 MDHEN and CDR2 SYDVKM. The CDR3 has 11 amino acids. CDR3 protein: CASRENEKLFF. Written as DNA, the CDR3 is TGTGCCAGCAGGGAGAATGAAAAACTGTTTTTT.

The table lists this clonotype with a few counts. The chain has TRBV2 and TRBJ2-6; no definite D call. The ends were cut back, 7 bases at V and 0 bases at J, with 13 bases in the middle. Germline V CDR1 and CDR2: SNHLY, FYNNEI. The CDR3 runs 16 residues. Here the CDR3 reads CASNGRLYSGANVLTF. CDR3 nucleotide sequence: TGTGCCAGCAACGGTCGACTGTACTCTGGGGCCAACGTCCTGACTTTC. Full variable domain (remainder filled in from reference TRBV2 and TRBJ2-6): EPEVTQTPSHQVTQMGQEVILRCVPISNHLYFYWYRQILGQKVEFLVSFYNNEISEKSEIFDDQFSVERPDGSNFTLKIRSTKLEDSAMYFCASNGRLYSGANVLTFGAGSRLTVL.

This chain connects TRBV9 to TRBJ2-2, with D possibly matching TRBD1 (6 bases). CDR1 and CDR2 from the germline V gene are SGDLS and YYNGEE. The CDR3 has 14 amino acids. V lost 2 bases to trimming and J lost 3 bases, with 8 bases between them. Here the CDR3 DNA reads TGTGCCAGCAGCGTGGGGGCCGACACCGGGGAGCTGTTTTTT. It translates to CASSVGADTGELFF.

The table lists this clonotype with a count of one. The chain joins TRBV6-4 to TRBJ2-1, with 7 positions matching TRBD1. The CDR3 spans 17 residues. From germline, CDR1 is MRHNA and CDR2 SNTAGT. The junction had 19 bases not matched to a gene; V was cut back by 0 bases and J by 14 bases. The CDR3 coding sequence is TGTGCCAGCAGTGACTCCTCTACAGGGGTTACTCATCCCGGGGAGTTCTTC. It specifies CASSDSSTGVTHPGEFF.

This clonotype was counted between two and nine times. The rearrangement links TRBV29-1 to TRBJ2-1; weak D call: TRBD2 (7 bases). Germline assignment: CDR1 SQVTM and CDR2 ANQGSEA. The V end lost 6 bases, the J end lost 5 bases, and 17 bases lay between the germline ends. The CDR3 loop spans 14 amino acids. CDR3: CSVSGAGADNEQFF. The CDR3 DNA sequence: TGCAGCGTGAGCGGGGCGGGGGCAGACAATGAGCAGTTCTTC.

The chain combines TRBV27 with TRBJ2-1; D is ambiguous. The J call is doubtful: the DNA matches TRBJ2-7 better. CDR3 length equals 13 residues. CDR1 is MNHEY, CDR2 SMNVEV, per germline (reference sequence). The CDR3 reads CASSVGKGSEQYF. CDR3 nucleotide sequence: TGTGCCAGCAGCGTTGGAAAAGGGTCCGAGCAGTACTTC.

This rearrangement joins TRBV19 to TRBJ2-7; tentative D call: TRBD2 (8 bases). The end of the DNA is better explained by TRBJ2-1, so the J call may be wrong. Germline CDR1 and CDR2: LNHDA and SQIVND (reference sequence). The CDR3 is 14 amino acids. The CDR3 region is CATGVLADYNEQFF. CDR3 sequence (DNA): TGTGCAACAGGGGTACTAGCGGATTACAATGAGCAGTTCTTC.

The J gene is TRBJ2-7, the V gene TRBV5-1, with 9 positions matching TRBD2. This CDR3 comprises 16 residues. The ends lost 2 bases at V and 0 bases at J; junction bases unmatched: 6. Germline CDR1 and CDR2: SGHRS and YFSETQ. CDR3 sequence: CASSFTSGHSSYEQYF. DNA of the CDR3: TGCGCCAGCAGCTTTACTAGCGGGCATAGCTCCTACGAGCAGTACTTC.

The chain uses TRBV12-3 or TRBV12-4 and TRBJ2-5; the match to TRBD2 covers 12 bases. Trimming removed 6 bases from V and 3 bases from J; junction bases left unmatched: 11. This CDR3 is 17 amino acids long. DNA of the CDR3: TGTGCCAGCAGCAAATACCGACTAGCGGGGGATAAAGAGACCCAGTACTTC. It yields the protein CASSKYRLAGDKETQYF.

The rearrangement joins TRBV5-1 to TRBJ2-3; 11 bases are a match to TRBD1. Unmatched junction bases numbered 5, after V lost 4 bases and J lost 4 bases. This CDR3 is built from 15 residues. Germline loops: CDR1 SGHRS, CDR2 YFSETQ. This chain's CDR3 is CASSQGQGAPDTQYF. In DNA, the CDR3 is TGCGCCAGCAGCCAAGGACAGGGGGCACCAGATACGCAGTATTTT.

The J gene is TRBJ2-5, the V gene TRBV24-1, with D maybe TRBD2 (6 bases). The last part of the DNA fits TRBJ2-1 better; the J call may be wrong. The V gene's germline CDR1 is KGHDR and CDR2 SFDVKD. The CDR3 spans 14 residues. Here the CDR3 DNA reads TGTGCCACCAGTACGACTAGTAGTGACAATGAGCAGTTCTTC. This gives the protein CATSTTSSDNEQFF.

The rearrangement joins TRBV2 to TRBJ2-1; 9 nucleotides line up with TRBD2. This CDR3 contains 15 residues. From germline, CDR1 is SNHLY and CDR2 FYNNEI. Unmatched junction bases numbered 6, after V lost 5 bases and J lost 4 bases. CDR3 sequence: CASSFAAGGYNEQFF. CDR3 DNA sequence: TGTGCCAGCAGTTTTGCAGCGGGGGGATACAATGAGCAGTTCTTC. Using reference TRBV2 and TRBJ2-1 for the parts outside the CDR3, the full variable domain is EPEVTQTPSHQVTQMGQEVILRCVPISNHLYFYWYRQILGQKVEFLVSFYNNEISEKSEIFDDQFSVERPDGSNFTLKIRSTKLEDSAMYFCASSFAAGGYNEQFFGPGTRLTVL.

The genes are TRBV7-9 and TRBJ2-1; 10 bases fit TRBD2. V lost 9 bases to trimming and J lost 7 bases; unmatched junction nucleotides: 6. This CDR3 is 13 amino acids long. Germline-derived CDR1 and CDR2 are SEHNR and FQNEAQ (reference sequence). The CDR3 DNA is TGTGCCAGTCAACTAGCGGGATTAAATGAGCAGTTCTTC. Amino acids: CASQLAGLNEQFF.

This clonotype was seen more than once but under ten times. J is TRBJ2-5 and V is TRBV20-1; 10 positions match TRBD1. The J call is in doubt because the DNA end fits TRBJ2-7 better. Looked up from germline, CDR1 is DFQATT and CDR2 is SNEGSKA (reference sequence). The CDR3 length is 14 residues. The CDR3 region has the DNA TGCAGTGCTCTTAGACAGGGGGCTACCTACGAGCAGTACTTC. Its protein is CSALRQGATYEQYF.

The V call is TRBV7-8, the J call TRBJ2-7, with D hard to call. The V end lost 1 base, the J end lost 11 bases, and 15 bases lay between the germline ends. CDR3 length: 13 residues. Per germline, CDR1 SGHVS and CDR2 FQNEAQ. CDR3 residues: CASSLGAVGHKYF. The CDR3 DNA reads as TGTGCCAGCAGCTTAGGGGCGGTCGGCCATAAGTACTTC.

As for this clonotype: At one end the junction does not follow the germline gene, possibly because of a read error. The V and J genes are TRBV4-3 and TRBJ2-5; 10 bases agree with TRBD2. The J call may be in error: the DNA end matches TRBJ2-1 better. The CDR3 is 15 amino acids. Germline V gene data show CDR1 as LGHNA and CDR2 as YSLEER. CDR3 DNA: TGCGCCAGCAGCCAGGCTAGCGGGAGCTGGAATGGGCAGTTCTTC. Protein product: CASSQASGSWNGQFF.

Only a few counts were recorded for this clonotype. The rearrangement links TRBV7-2 to TRBJ1-2; a possible D gene is TRBD1 (5 bases). Germline assignment: CDR1 SGHTA and CDR2 FQGNSA. V was pared by 1 base and J by 8 bases, with 17 bases between. The CDR3 is 15 residues long. CDR3 nucleotide sequence: TGTGCCAGCAGCTTAGTAGGTGGCAGGGAAGGCGGCTACACCTTC. Protein sequence: CASSLVGGREGGYTF.

The chain is built from TRBV15 and TRBJ2-5; possibly TRBD1 for D (6 bases). CDR1 LNHNV and CDR2 YYDKDF come from the germline V gene (reference sequence). The ends were cut back, 3 bases at V and 2 bases at J, with 13 bases in the middle. The CDR3 covers 15 residues. The DNA for the CDR3 is TGTGCCACCAGCAGGCTAGGACAGCCTCAAGAGACCCAGTACTTC. Translated, it gives CATSRLGQPQETQYF.

With regard to this clonotype: This may be a read error, as it is one base from a much larger clone. The V and J genes are TRBV12-3 or TRBV12-4 and TRBJ1-3; D not certain. The V gene lost 0 bases and the J gene lost 0 bases, with 3 bases spanning the gap. The CDR3 is 14 amino acids. The CDR3 protein is CASSLAASGNTIYF. The CDR3 bases are TGTGCCAGCAGTTTAGCAGCCTCTGGAAACACCATATATTTT.